This is a list of T cell receptor beta chains from one sample in a study of blood T cells in healthy people across ages. TCRdb used MiXCR to reprocess the 5' RACE reads, holding one entry per CDR3 protein. The table shows approximately 490,000 distinct CDR3 sequences, with around 24% occurring only once. This sample also appeared in a second study, on T cells of mothers and their children.

What was sequenced was blood. The source of these receptors is a boy aged 10-17 years in good health. Both conserved end residues are part of each CDR3. The order of the fields is J gene, D gene, clone size, V gene, CDR3 length, CDR3 protein, CDR3 DNA. D genes are given only for firm matches. Clone size is stated in some rows and not others, as once, few, many or a class when expanded.

j_call: TRBJ2-3
d_call: TRBD2
clone_size: few
v_call: TRBV12-3/TRBV12-4
cdr3_length: 15
cdr3_aa: CASSSGLGGTDTQYF
cdr3_nt: TGTGCCAGCAGTTCAGGACTAGGCGGCACAGATACGCAGTATTTT

j_call: TRBJ1-2
d_call: -
clone_size: few
v_call: TRBV4-3
cdr3_length: 14
cdr3_aa: CAGSQEGGPYGYTF
cdr3_nt: TGCGCCGGCAGCCAAGAAGGAGGGCCCTATGGCTACACCTTC

j_call: TRBJ2-5
d_call: -
clone_size: -
v_call: TRBV7-2
cdr3_length: 13
cdr3_aa: CASSGGFRETRYF
cdr3_nt: TGTGCCAGCAGCGGAGGGTTTCGGGAGACCCGGTACTTC

j_call: TRBJ2-1
d_call: -
clone_size: few
v_call: TRBV7-6
cdr3_length: 15
cdr3_aa: CASSPPGPTHNEQFF
cdr3_nt: TGTGCCAGCAGCCCCCCCGGGCCGACCCACAATGAGCAGTTCTTC

j_call: TRBJ1-2
d_call: -
clone_size: -
v_call: TRBV20-1
cdr3_length: 14
cdr3_aa: CSAGGVGINYGYTF
cdr3_nt: TGCAGTGCTGGGGGGGTCGGGATTAACTATGGCTACACCTTC

j_call: TRBJ2-2
d_call: TRBD2
clone_size: few
v_call: TRBV20-1
cdr3_length: 16
cdr3_aa: CSARELAGGYTGELFF
cdr3_nt: TGCAGTGCTAGAGAACTAGCGGGGGGCTACACCGGGGAGCTGTTTTTT

j_call: TRBJ2-1
d_call: -
clone_size: -
v_call: TRBV6-2/TRBV6-3
cdr3_length: 15
cdr3_aa: CASSYPVGSYNEQFF
cdr3_nt: TGTGCCAGCAGTTACCCAGTGGGCTCCTACAATGAGCAGTTCTTC

j_call: TRBJ1-1
d_call: -
clone_size: -
v_call: TRBV29-1
cdr3_length: 12
cdr3_aa: CSVLAGNTEAFF
cdr3_nt: TGCAGCGTTTTAGCAGGGAACACTGAAGCTTTCTTT

j_call: TRBJ2-6
d_call: TRBD1
clone_size: -
v_call: TRBV5-1
cdr3_length: 16
cdr3_aa: CASKLRQGSGANVLTF
cdr3_nt: TGCGCCAGCAAATTACGACAGGGTTCTGGGGCCAACGTCCTGACTTTC

j_call: TRBJ1-1
d_call: -
clone_size: few
v_call: TRBV7-9
cdr3_length: 14
cdr3_aa: CASSLQQGGTEAFF
cdr3_nt: TGTGCCAGCAGCTTGCAACAGGGTGGCACTGAAGCTTTCTTT

j_call: TRBJ2-1
d_call: -
clone_size: -
v_call: TRBV29-1
cdr3_length: 12
cdr3_aa: CSVVPDNNEQFF
cdr3_nt: TGCAGCGTTGTCCCTGACAACAATGAGCAGTTCTTC

j_call: TRBJ1-4
d_call: -
clone_size: few
v_call: TRBV5-1
cdr3_length: 15
cdr3_aa: CASSSGSETNEKLFF
cdr3_nt: TGCGCCAGCAGCTCGGGCAGCGAAACTAATGAAAAACTGTTTTTT

j_call: TRBJ2-1
d_call: TRBD2
clone_size: -
v_call: TRBV20-1
cdr3_length: 14
cdr3_aa: CSARTSGGNNEQFF
cdr3_nt: TGCAGTGCTAGGACTAGCGGGGGAAACAATGAGCAGTTCTTC

j_call: TRBJ1-2
d_call: -
clone_size: -
v_call: TRBV11-2
cdr3_length: 13
cdr3_aa: CASSRTGSGGYTF
cdr3_nt: TGTGCCAGCAGCAGGACGGGGAGTGGTGGCTACACCTTC

j_call: TRBJ2-7
d_call: -
clone_size: -
v_call: TRBV6-5
cdr3_length: 15
cdr3_aa: CASSYSGIGSYEQYF
cdr3_nt: TGTGCCAGCAGTTACTCTGGGATTGGCTCCTACGAGCAGTACTTC

j_call: TRBJ2-5
d_call: TRBD2
clone_size: -
v_call: TRBV5-6
cdr3_length: 18
cdr3_aa: CASSLGTSRRSLRETQYF
cdr3_nt: TGTGCCAGCAGCCTCGGGACTAGCAGGAGATCTCTCCGGGAGACCCAGTACTTC

j_call: TRBJ2-1
d_call: -
clone_size: few
v_call: TRBV6-6
cdr3_length: 14
cdr3_aa: CASSYSGVYNEQFF
cdr3_nt: TGTGCCAGCAGTTACTCGGGGGTATACAATGAGCAGTTCTTC

j_call: TRBJ2-7
d_call: -
clone_size: many
v_call: TRBV2
cdr3_length: 16
cdr3_aa: CASSETRVGATTQQYF
cdr3_nt: TGTGCCAGCAGTGAAACCCGGGTAGGGGCAACCACCCAGCAGTACTTC

j_call: TRBJ1-4
d_call: TRBD1
clone_size: -
v_call: TRBV20-1
cdr3_length: 13
cdr3_aa: CSAPEGAGEKLFF
cdr3_nt: TGCAGTGCCCCAGAGGGGGCCGGAGAAAAACTGTTTTTT

j_call: TRBJ2-3
d_call: -
clone_size: few
v_call: TRBV20-1
cdr3_length: 14
cdr3_aa: CSANGGPRRDTQYF
cdr3_nt: TGCAGTGCTAACGGGGGCCCGCGAAGAGATACGCAGTATTTT

j_call: TRBJ2-7
d_call: TRBD1
clone_size: few
v_call: TRBV20-1
cdr3_length: 13
cdr3_aa: CSALAGGGHEQYF
cdr3_nt: TGCAGTGCTTTGGCAGGGGGCGGGCACGAGCAGTACTTC

j_call: TRBJ1-4
d_call: -
clone_size: -
v_call: TRBV6-5
cdr3_length: 14
cdr3_aa: CASSRLPTNEKLFF
cdr3_nt: TGTGCCAGCAGTAGACTGCCAACTAATGAAAAACTGTTTTTT

j_call: TRBJ1-1
d_call: -
clone_size: few
v_call: TRBV6-6
cdr3_length: 14
cdr3_aa: CASSYSRENTEAFF
cdr3_nt: TGTGCCAGCAGTTACTCTCGGGAGAACACTGAAGCTTTCTTT

j_call: TRBJ2-7
d_call: -
clone_size: few
v_call: TRBV5-1
cdr3_length: 15
cdr3_aa: CASSLGQGGIYEQYF
cdr3_nt: TGCGCCAGCAGCTTGGGGCAGGGGGGTATCTACGAGCAGTACTTC

j_call: TRBJ2-1
d_call: -
clone_size: -
v_call: TRBV9
cdr3_length: 11
cdr3_aa: CASSGAIEQFF
cdr3_nt: TGTGCCAGCAGCGGGGCCATCGAGCAGTTCTTC

j_call: TRBJ2-5
d_call: -
clone_size: -
v_call: TRBV14
cdr3_length: 17
cdr3_aa: CASSQVRVAAYQETQYF
cdr3_nt: TGTGCCAGCAGCCAAGTTCGGGTAGCAGCCTACCAAGAGACCCAGTACTTC

j_call: TRBJ2-7
d_call: TRBD1
clone_size: -
v_call: TRBV4-3
cdr3_length: 15
cdr3_aa: CASSQGQGLVSEQYF
cdr3_nt: TGCGCCAGCAGCCAAGGACAGGGGTTAGTATCCGAGCAGTACTTC

j_call: TRBJ2-1
d_call: TRBD2
clone_size: -
v_call: TRBV7-2
cdr3_length: 16
cdr3_aa: CASSFSERGGYNEQFF
cdr3_nt: TGTGCCAGCAGCTTCTCTGAGCGGGGGGGGTACAATGAGCAGTTCTTC

j_call: TRBJ2-5
d_call: -
clone_size: few
v_call: TRBV7-9
cdr3_length: 11
cdr3_aa: CASSLNPELSF
cdr3_nt: TGTGCCAGCAGCTTGAACCCGGAACTCTCCTTC

j_call: TRBJ1-4
d_call: -
clone_size: -
v_call: TRBV29-1
cdr3_length: 14
cdr3_aa: CSVVAGVTNEKLFF
cdr3_nt: TGCAGCGTTGTAGCCGGGGTGACTAATGAAAAACTGTTTTTT

j_call: TRBJ1-2
d_call: TRBD1
clone_size: -
v_call: TRBV20-1
cdr3_length: 13
cdr3_aa: CSARDQGGYGYTF
cdr3_nt: TGCAGTGCTAGAGATCAGGGGGGCTATGGCTACACCTTC

j_call: TRBJ2-3
d_call: -
clone_size: -
v_call: TRBV20-1
cdr3_length: 13
cdr3_aa: CSAMGRAGDTQYF
cdr3_nt: TGCAGTGCTATGGGACGGGCGGGAGATACGCAGTATTTT

j_call: TRBJ2-3
d_call: TRBD2
clone_size: -
v_call: TRBV7-9
cdr3_length: 15
cdr3_aa: CASSLGTSSSDTQYF
cdr3_nt: TGTGCCAGCAGCCTTGGGACTAGCTCTAGCGATACGCAGTATTTT

j_call: TRBJ1-2
d_call: TRBD1
clone_size: -
v_call: TRBV6-1
cdr3_length: 13
cdr3_aa: CASSEAWDSSRTF
cdr3_nt: TGTGCCAGCAGTGAAGCATGGGACAGCTCCCGGACCTTC

j_call: TRBJ2-3
d_call: TRBD1
clone_size: -
v_call: TRBV28
cdr3_length: 15
cdr3_aa: CASSVQGKGTDTQYF
cdr3_nt: TGTGCCAGCAGTGTACAGGGGAAGGGCACAGATACGCAGTATTTT

j_call: TRBJ1-1
d_call: -
clone_size: -
v_call: TRBV7-9
cdr3_length: 14
cdr3_aa: CASSLVSKGPEAFF
cdr3_nt: TGTGCCAGCAGCTTAGTAAGTAAGGGACCTGAAGCTTTCTTT

j_call: TRBJ1-2
d_call: TRBD1
clone_size: -
v_call: TRBV12-3/TRBV12-4
cdr3_length: 15
cdr3_aa: CASSLMGTGTYGYTF
cdr3_nt: TGTGCCAGCAGTTTAATGGGGACAGGGACCTATGGCTACACCTTC

j_call: TRBJ1-2
d_call: TRBD1
clone_size: -
v_call: TRBV12-3/TRBV12-4
cdr3_length: 15
cdr3_aa: CASIPEGQGIYGYTF
cdr3_nt: TGTGCCAGCATCCCAGAGGGACAGGGGATTTATGGCTACACCTTC

j_call: TRBJ1-3
d_call: -
clone_size: few
v_call: TRBV20-1
cdr3_length: 12
cdr3_aa: CSARGLGDTIYF
cdr3_nt: TGCAGTGCCAGGGGCTTAGGAGACACCATATATTTT